Below are 9 T cell receptor beta chains sequenced from a single sample in a study of T-cell memory formation after mild COVID-19. TCRdb reanalysed the 5' RACE reads using MiXCR and keeps one entry per CDR3 protein. The repertoire holds over 150,000 distinct CDR3 sequences, with around 18% as singletons. The sample was PBMCs or a T cell subset sorted from them (not recorded which). The receptors shown here come from a man aged 18 to 29 who had mild COVID-19 (a few samples of this study predate the infection). Cell type and time point are not known.

This sequence joins TRBV6-5 and TRBJ1-2; no firm D call. V shed 6 bases and J shed 4 bases, with 12 bases lying between them. The CDR3 runs to 13 residues. Germline V gives CDR1 MNHEY, CDR2 SVGAGI. The CDR3 sequence: CASRTRGSYGYTF. DNA for the CDR3: TGTGCCAGCAGGACTCGGGGAAGCTATGGCTACACCTTC.

V gene TRBV10-1 combines with J gene TRBJ2-3; D not resolved. This CDR3 has 14 residues. The germline gives CDR1 WNHNN, CDR2 SYGVQD (reference sequence). V shed 2 bases and J shed 0 bases, with 6 bases lying between them. CDR3 region: CASSEGESTDTQYF. Written as DNA, the CDR3 is TGCGCCAGCAGTGAGGGGGAAAGCACAGATACGCAGTATTTT.

This clonotype was observed a handful of times. The gene calls are TRBV2 and TRBJ2-7; D remains unclear. The V end lost 7 bases, the J end lost 5 bases, and 12 bases lay between the germline ends. Germline assignment: CDR1 SNHLY and CDR2 FYNNEI. This CDR3 comprises 12 residues. The CDR3 DNA sequence: TGTGCCAGCAAGATTGTTGTGGACGAGCAGTACTTC. Encoded protein: CASKIVVDEQYF.

This clonotype has only a few counts. The chain couples TRBV4-3 to TRBJ2-3; weak D call: TRBD2 (5 bases). V shed 0 bases and J shed 1 base, with 14 bases lying between them. There are 17 residues in the CDR3. Per the germline V gene, CDR1 is LGHNA and CDR2 is YSLEER. The CDR3, as DNA: TGCGCCAGCAGCCAAGAGATTGGGAGTGGGGGCACAGATACGCAGTATTTT. It specifies CASSQEIGSGGTDTQYF.

This clonotype was counted between two and nine times. This chain joins TRBV6-2 or TRBV6-3 and TRBJ2-1; 8 bases are shared with TRBD1. This CDR3 comprises 16 residues. Trimming cost V 4 bases and J 0 bases; bases outside gene matches: 5. Germline lookup yields CDR1 MNHEY and CDR2 SVGEGT. CDR3 sequence reads: CASSSRTGRSYNEQFF. The CDR3 nucleotides are TGTGCCAGCAGTTCCAGGACAGGGCGCTCCTACAATGAGCAGTTCTTC.

This clonotype was counted only a few times. The chain couples TRBV3-1 to TRBJ2-3; 8 bases fit TRBD2. CDR1 LGHDT and CDR2 YNNKEL come from the germline V gene (reference sequence). V lost 1 base to trimming and J lost 3 bases; unmatched junction nucleotides: 3. The CDR3 totals 15 residues. The CDR3 loop reads CASSQGPGGTDTQYF. In DNA form, the CDR3 reads TGTGCCAGCAGCCAAGGTCCGGGGGGGACAGATACGCAGTATTTT.

The rearrangement uses TRBV12-3 or TRBV12-4 and TRBJ2-1, with D tentatively TRBD1 or TRBD2 (5 bases each). With 3 bases removed from V and 13 bases from J, the gap between germline ends came to 10 bases. This CDR3 is 11 amino acids long. CDR3 protein: CASSFWDHQFF. In nucleotides, the CDR3 is TGTGCCAGCAGTTTTTGGGACCACCAGTTCTTC.

J is TRBJ2-7 and V is TRBV7-9; D is ambiguous. This CDR3 spans 14 amino acids. Germline V CDR1 and CDR2: SEHNR, FQNEAQ (reference sequence). V lost 6 bases and J lost 2, with 14 bases in between. For the CDR3, the DNA is TGTGCCAGCAGACCCAACCCAGGAGCCTACGAGCAGTACGTC. Protein sequence: CASRPNPGAYEQYV.

The rearrangement joins TRBV4-1 to TRBJ2-3; D may be TRBD1 (5 bases). The germline CDR1 and CDR2 sequences are MGHRA and YSYEKL. V was clipped by 0 bases and J by 1 base, with 8 bases between them. The CDR3 length is 15 residues. CDR3 in DNA: TGCGCCAGCAGCCAAGACAGGGAAGGCACAGATACGCAGTATTTT. This sequence encodes CASSQDREGTDTQYF.